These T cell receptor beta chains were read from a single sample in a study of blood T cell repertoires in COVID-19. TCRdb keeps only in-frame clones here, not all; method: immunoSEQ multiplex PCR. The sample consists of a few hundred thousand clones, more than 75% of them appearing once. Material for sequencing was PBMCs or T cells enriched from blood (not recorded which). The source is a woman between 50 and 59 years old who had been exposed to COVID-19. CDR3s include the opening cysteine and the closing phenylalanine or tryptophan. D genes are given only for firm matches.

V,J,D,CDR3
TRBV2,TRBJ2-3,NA,CASKSPREITGRNTDTQYF
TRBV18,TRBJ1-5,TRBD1,CASSLGQDQPQHF
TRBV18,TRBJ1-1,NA,CASSPEGTSEAFF
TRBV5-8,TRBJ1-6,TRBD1,CASSPDRTGGISPLHF
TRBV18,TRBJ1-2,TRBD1,CASSPSTGGPYGYTF
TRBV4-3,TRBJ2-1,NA,CASSQDTGRGNEQFF
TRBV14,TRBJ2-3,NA,CASSQDRQTDTQYF
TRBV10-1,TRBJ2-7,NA,CASSESGSSDEQYF
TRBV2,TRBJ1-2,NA,CASSAQGSGGYTF
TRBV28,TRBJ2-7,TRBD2,CASSSSPLAGAYEQYF
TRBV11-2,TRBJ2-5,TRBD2,CASSLRGGLGGKETQYF